Listed here are 17 T cell receptor beta chains from one sample, sequenced in a study of cytomegalovirus exposure and HLA in healthy donors. The study ran its PCR with 60 Vbeta and 13 Jbeta primers. Generated by immunoSEQ multiplex PCR, the TCRdb table keeps only in-frame clones and is missing some. This table has approximately 190,000 clones, 84% appearing once. Sequenced material: PBMCs. The receptors were gathered from a woman aged 50 to 65 in good health and CMV-seropositive.

The V and J genes are TRBV6-5 and TRBJ2-7, with D maybe TRBD1 (5 bases). This CDR3 spans 14 amino acids. V lost 4 bases and J lost 3, with 13 bases in between. CDR1 MNHEY and CDR2 SVGAGI come from the germline V gene. Written as DNA, the CDR3 is TGTGCCAGCAGTTTTCAGGGAAGGAGCTACGAGCAGTACTTC. It specifies CASSFQGRSYEQYF.

The DNA of the CDR3 is TGTGCCAGCTCACCGGGGGCAGGGCCTAATTACGAGCAGTACTTC. Translation gives CASSPGAGPNYEQYF. The V and J genes are TRBV18 and TRBJ2-7, with D possibly matching TRBD1 (6 bases). There are 15 residues in the CDR3. Trimming took off 3 bases at V and 4 bases at J, with 16 bases between the two ends. Per the germline V gene, CDR1 is KGHSH and CDR2 is LQKENI.

The chain links TRBV19 to TRBJ1-3, with 9 positions matching TRBD1. The CDR3 spans 15 residues. From germline, CDR1 is LNHDA and CDR2 SQIVND (reference sequence). Trimming cost V 10 bases and J 0 bases; bases outside gene matches: 7. The CDR3 protein is CATGDRANSGNTIYF. CDR3 DNA: TGTGCCACAGGGGACAGGGCAAACTCTGGAAACACCATATATTTT.

This clone was recorded once. The V and J genes are TRBV19 and TRBJ1-1, with 9 bases identical to TRBD1. Germline CDR1 is LNHDA and CDR2 is SQIVND (reference sequence). V gave up 7 bases and J gave up 4 bases; unmatched junction bases: 4. The length of the CDR3 is 13 residues. CDR3 in amino acids: CASNPGQGTEAFF. The CDR3 DNA follows: TGTGCCAGTAACCCGGGACAGGGCACTGAAGCTTTCTTT. The full variable domain, with the rest looked up from reference TRBV19 and TRBJ1-1, is DGGITQSPKYLFRKEGQNVTLSCEQNLNHDAMYWYRQDPGQGLRLIYYSQIVNDFQKGDIAEGYSVSREKKESFPLTVTSAQKNPTAFYLCASNPGQGTEAFFGQGTRLTVV.

This rearrangement joins TRBV5-4 to TRBJ2-7; tentatively, D is TRBD2 (6 bases). The CDR3 covers 14 residues. Deletions cut 2 bases from V and 3 bases from J, with 12 bases between. Germline V gene sequence: CDR1 SGHNT, CDR2 YYREEE (reference sequence). CDR3 coding DNA: TGTGCCAGCAGCTTCGGAGGGCAAGGCTACGAGCAGTACTTC. This encodes CASSFGGQGYEQYF. Drawing the rest from reference TRBV5-4 and TRBJ2-7, the complete variable domain is ETGVTQSPTHLIKTRGQQVTLRCSSQSGHNTVSWYQQALGQGPQFIFQYYREEENGRGNFPPRFSGLQFPNYSSELNVNALELDDSALYLCASSFGGQGYEQYFGPGTRLTVT.

With respect to this clone: This same CDR3 is encoded by further DNA sequences in the sample. The CDR3 spells CASSLGQGSTEAFF. CDR3 in DNA: TGTGCCAGCAGCCTTGGACAGGGGTCCACTGAAGCTTTCTTT. The rearrangement uses TRBV7-9 and TRBJ1-1; 9 bases align to TRBD1. The CDR3 has 14 residues. The V and J ends lost 5 bases and 4 bases, in that order; junction bases with no gene match: 5. The germline gives CDR1 SEHNR, CDR2 FQNEAQ (reference sequence).

This clone was picked up one time. The chain combines TRBV7-8 with TRBJ2-3; D ambiguous. Germline V gives CDR1 SGHVS, CDR2 FQNEAQ. Trimming pared 3 bases from V and 2 bases from J, leaving 6 bases between. CDR3 length: 13 residues. For the CDR3, the DNA is TGTGCCAGCAGCTTCCCTTACACAGATACGCAGTATTTT. Its protein is CASSFPYTDTQYF.

The V and J genes are TRBV21-1 and TRBJ1-5. TRBV21-1 is a pseudogene. This CDR3 has 18 amino acids. The chain's CDR3 is CASSKVSRAGGRDQPQHF. The CDR3 DNA reads as TGTGCCAGCAGCAAAGTTTCGAGGGCCGGGGGGCGCGATCAGCCCCAGCATTTT.

The gene calls are TRBV9 and TRBJ2-4; D perhaps matches TRBD1 (6 bases). Trimming took 4 bases from V and 6 from J, leaving 20 bases between them. CDR3 length: 16 amino acids. Germline V gene sequence: CDR1 SGDLS, CDR2 YYNGEE. CDR3 DNA: TGTGCCAGCAGCCCGGCCTCGGGACAAAGAAGAAACATTCAGTACTTC. It is translated as CASSPASGQRRNIQYF.

This clone was seen just once. The chain has TRBV30 and TRBJ2-2; D may be TRBD1 (5 bases). This CDR3 is built from 15 residues. Germline values: CDR1 GTSNPN, CDR2 SVGIG (reference sequence). With 0 bases removed from V and 0 bases from J, the gap between germline ends came to 8 bases. The CDR3 reads CAWSVRGANTGELFF. For the CDR3, the DNA is TGTGCCTGGAGTGTAAGGGGCGCGAACACCGGGGAGCTGTTTTTT. Combining the CDR3 with reference TRBV30 and TRBJ2-2 gives the whole variable domain SQTIHQWPATLVQPVGSPLSLECTVEGTSNPNLYWYRQAAGRGLQLLFYSVGIGQISSEVPQNLSASRPQDRQFILSSKKLLLSDSGFYLCAWSVRGANTGELFFGEGSRLTVL.

The chain employs TRBV2 and TRBJ1-1; D gene unclear. Trimming took 5 bases from V and 1 from J, leaving 11 bases between them. The CDR3 has 14 amino acids. Germline V lookup: CDR1 SNHLY, CDR2 FYNNEI. The CDR3 sequence: CASSPRHANTEAFF. CDR3 coding DNA: TGTGCCAGCAGTCCCCGACACGCGAACACTGAAGCTTTCTTT. Filled out from reference TRBV2 and TRBJ1-1, the complete variable domain reads EPEVTQTPSHQVTQMGQEVILRCVPISNHLYFYWYRQILGQKVEFLVSFYNNEISEKSEIFDDQFSVERPDGSNFTLKIRSTKLEDSAMYFCASSPRHANTEAFFGQGTRLTVV.

The chain couples TRBV5-6 to TRBJ1-1, with 9 bases matching TRBD1. This CDR3 contains 14 residues. CDR1 and CDR2 (germline): SGHDT, YYEEEE. V trimming: 4 bases; J trimming: 5 bases; junction bases outside the gene matches: 6. The CDR3 region has the DNA TGTGCCAGCAGCGGGACAGGGAATGGGACTGAAGCTTTCTTT. It codes for CASSGTGNGTEAFF.

This chain joins TRBV6-5 and TRBJ1-1; 8 bases agree with TRBD1. Trimming cost V 4 bases and J 0 bases; bases outside gene matches: 1. Germline-derived CDR1 and CDR2 are MNHEY and SVGAGI. This CDR3 has 14 amino acids. The CDR3 is CASSWTGLNTEAFF. The CDR3 nucleotides read TGTGCCAGCAGTTGGACAGGGTTGAACACTGAAGCTTTCTTT.

This clone was detected only once. The rearrangement uses TRBV6-6 and TRBJ2-1, with D tentatively TRBD2 (7 bases). The CDR3 loop spans 13 amino acids. Trimming took 11 bases from V and 8 from J, leaving 19 bases between them. Germline CDR1 is MNHNY and CDR2 is SVGAGI (reference sequence). CDR3 region: CAAGGAKGYEQFF. As DNA, the CDR3 is TGTGCCGCTGGGGGGGCCAAGGGATATGAGCAGTTCTTC.

This clone was counted only a few times. CDR3 DNA: TGTGCCAGCAGCGGAATACCACCGGGCTCGGGGAGGGGCAATCAGCCCCAGCATTTT. It codes for CASSGIPPGSGRGNQPQHF. This chain joins TRBV7-9 and TRBJ1-5; the D is unclear. In germline, CDR1 is SEHNR, CDR2 FQNEAQ (reference sequence). V lost 5 bases, J lost 2 bases, and 25 bases lay in between. The CDR3 runs 19 residues.

The chain carries TRBV14 and TRBJ2-2, with D possibly TRBD1 on 5 matching bases. CDR1 is SGHDN, CDR2 FVKESK, per germline. V lost 1 base, J lost 7 bases, and 7 bases lay in between. CDR3 length equals 13 residues. CDR3 sequence reads: CASSQVTVGELFF. The CDR3 DNA follows: TGTGCCAGCAGCCAAGTGACAGTCGGGGAGCTGTTTTTT.

This chain links TRBV12-1 with TRBJ1-1; TRBD1 is taken as the D call from the table, unchecked against the DNA. TRBV12-1 is a pseudogene locus. The CDR3 contains 16 residues. The CDR3 coding sequence is TGTGCCAGCAGCCTCTCCCCCGGGACAGTGAACACTGAAGCTTTCTTT. Amino acid sequence: CASSLSPGTVNTEAFF.